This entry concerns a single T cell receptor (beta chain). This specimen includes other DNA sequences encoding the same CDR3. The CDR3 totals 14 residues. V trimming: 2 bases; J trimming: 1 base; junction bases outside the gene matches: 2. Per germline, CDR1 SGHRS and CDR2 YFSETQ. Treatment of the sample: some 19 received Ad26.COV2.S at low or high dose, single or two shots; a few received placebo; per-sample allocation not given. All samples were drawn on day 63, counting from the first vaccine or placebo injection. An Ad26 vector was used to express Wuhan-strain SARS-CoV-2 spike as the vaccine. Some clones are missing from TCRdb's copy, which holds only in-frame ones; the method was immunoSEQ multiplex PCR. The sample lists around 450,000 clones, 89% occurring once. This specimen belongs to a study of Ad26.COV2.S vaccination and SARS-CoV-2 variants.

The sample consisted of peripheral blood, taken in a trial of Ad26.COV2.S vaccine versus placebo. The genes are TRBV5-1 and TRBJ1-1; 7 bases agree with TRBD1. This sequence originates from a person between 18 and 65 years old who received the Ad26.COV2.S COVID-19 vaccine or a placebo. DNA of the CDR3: TGCGCCAGCAGCTTACAGGGGACGAACACTGAAGCTTTCTTT. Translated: CASSLQGTNTEAFF.